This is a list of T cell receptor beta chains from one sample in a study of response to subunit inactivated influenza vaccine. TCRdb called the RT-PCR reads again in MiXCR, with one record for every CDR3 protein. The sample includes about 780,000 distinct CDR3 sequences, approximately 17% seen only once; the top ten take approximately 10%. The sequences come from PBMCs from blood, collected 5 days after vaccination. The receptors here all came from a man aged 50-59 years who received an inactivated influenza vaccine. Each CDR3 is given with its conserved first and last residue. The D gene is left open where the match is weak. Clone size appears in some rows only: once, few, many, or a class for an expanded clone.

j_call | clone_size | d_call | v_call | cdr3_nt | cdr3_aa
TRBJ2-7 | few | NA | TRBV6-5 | TGTGCCAGCAGTTACTCGGGCGGCAGTTTCTCCTACGAGCAGTACTTC | CASSYSGGSFSYEQYF
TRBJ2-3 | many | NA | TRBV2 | TGTGCCAGCAGTGAGGGCAGGGTGGGCACAGATACGCAGTATTTT | CASSEGRVGTDTQYF
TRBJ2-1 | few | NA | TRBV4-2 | TGTGCCAGCAGCCAAGAACGTTGGGGGAGCTCCTACAATGAGCAGTTCTTC | CASSQERWGSSYNEQFF
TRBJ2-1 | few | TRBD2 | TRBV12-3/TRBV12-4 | TGTGCCAGCAGTTCCGCGGGACTAGCGGGGGGGGAGCAGTTCTTC | CASSSAGLAGGEQFF
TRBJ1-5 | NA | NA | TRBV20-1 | TGCAGTGCTACCGGGTTAGGGGCAGATCAGCCCCAGCATTTT | CSATGLGADQPQHF
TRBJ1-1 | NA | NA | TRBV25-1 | TGTGCCAGCAGTGACGAGGGGAACACTGAAGCTTTCTTT | CASSDEGNTEAFF
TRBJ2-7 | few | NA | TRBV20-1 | TGCAGTGCTAGATCAGGGGTGGGCTACGAGCAGTACTTC | CSARSGVGYEQYF
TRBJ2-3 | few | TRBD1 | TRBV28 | TGTGCCAGCAGTTACACAGGGGGCCGCACAGATACGCAGTATTTT | CASSYTGGRTDTQYF
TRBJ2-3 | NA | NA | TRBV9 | TGTGCCAGCAGCGTAGGCGGGGACTTCACAGATACGCAGTATTTT | CASSVGGDFTDTQYF
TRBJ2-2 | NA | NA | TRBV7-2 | TGTGCCAGCAGCTTAACGGGGCCGAACACCGGGGAGCTGTTTTTT | CASSLTGPNTGELFF
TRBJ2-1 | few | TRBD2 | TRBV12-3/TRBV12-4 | TGTGCCAGCATCACGGGACTAGCGGCGAGCAATGAGCAGTTCTTC | CASITGLAASNEQFF
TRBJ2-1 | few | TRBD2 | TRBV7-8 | TGTGCCAGCAGCTCCACCCGCGGACTAGCGGGGAACAATGAGCAGTTCTTC | CASSSTRGLAGNNEQFF
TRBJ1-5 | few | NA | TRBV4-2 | TGTGCCAGCAGCCAAGAAGGCCCGGGGTCGCCCCAGCATTTT | CASSQEGPGSPQHF
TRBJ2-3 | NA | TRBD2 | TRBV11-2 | TGTGCCAGCAGAAAAAGGGGAGCGGGAGCGTTCCCAGATACGCAGTATTTT | CASRKRGAGAFPDTQYF
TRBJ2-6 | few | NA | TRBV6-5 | TGTGCCAGCAGTTACTCGGTGGGCTCTGGGGCCAACGTCCTGACTTTC | CASSYSVGSGANVLTF
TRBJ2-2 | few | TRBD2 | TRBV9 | TGTGCCAGCAGCGGAACACTCCGGCTAGCGGGGGATCCCGGGGAGCTGTTTTTT | CASSGTLRLAGDPGELFF
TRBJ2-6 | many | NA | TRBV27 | TGTGCCTCCTGCACCAACTCTGGGGCCAACGTCCTGACTTTC | CASCTNSGANVLTF
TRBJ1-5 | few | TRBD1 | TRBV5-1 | TGCGCCAGCAGCTTGGAAGGGACAGGAGTGAATCAGCCCCAGCATTTT | CASSLEGTGVNQPQHF
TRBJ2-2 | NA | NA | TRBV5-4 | TGTGCCAGCAGCTTGGAACGGGGGAGCACCGGGGAGCTGTTTTTT | CASSLERGSTGELFF
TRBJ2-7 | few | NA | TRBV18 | TGTGCCAGCTCACCCACAAGGGACGAGCAGTACTTC | CASSPTRDEQYF
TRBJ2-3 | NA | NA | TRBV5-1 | TGCGCCAGCAGCTTGGCCTTGGTTGGAGATACGCAGTATTTT | CASSLALVGDTQYF
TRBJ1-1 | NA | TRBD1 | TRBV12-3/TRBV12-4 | TGTGCCAGCAAACAGGGGGAGAGCACTGAAGCTTTCTTT | CASKQGESTEAFF
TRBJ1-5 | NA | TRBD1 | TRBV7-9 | TGTGCCAGCAGCGCCCCGACAGGGGTACTTAATCAGCCCCAGCATTTT | CASSAPTGVLNQPQHF
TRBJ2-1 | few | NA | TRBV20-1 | TGCAGTGCTAGAGGATTTAGCGACACCTCCTACAATGAGCAGTTCTTC | CSARGFSDTSYNEQFF
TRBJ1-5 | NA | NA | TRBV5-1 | TGCGCCAGCGGACTGGATGGAAATCGGCCCCAGCATTTT | CASGLDGNRPQHF
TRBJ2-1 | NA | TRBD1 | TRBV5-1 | TGCGCCAGCGGGACAGGGGAGGTTTGGGAGCAGTTCTTC | CASGTGEVWEQFF
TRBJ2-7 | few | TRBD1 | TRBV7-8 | TGTGCCAGCTGCCCGGACAGGGTCTACGAGCAGTACTTC | CASCPDRVYEQYF
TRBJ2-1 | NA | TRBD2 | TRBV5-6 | TGTGCCAGCAGCCGGGGGGGATCTGACAATGAGCAGTTCTTC | CASSRGGSDNEQFF
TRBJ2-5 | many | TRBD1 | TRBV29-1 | TGCAGCGTGTCTACAGGGGGGGAGACCCAGTACTTC | CSVSTGGETQYF
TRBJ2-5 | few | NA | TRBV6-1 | TGTGCCAGCAGTCGTATCGACCAAGAGACCCAGTACTTC | CASSRIDQETQYF
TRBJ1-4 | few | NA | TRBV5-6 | TGTGCCAGCAGCTCGCTACAGCTTCCGAATGAAAAACTGTTTTTT | CASSSLQLPNEKLFF
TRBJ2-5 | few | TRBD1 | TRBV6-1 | TGTGCCAGCAGCCTCCTCACAGGGGGCCGGGAGACCCAGTACTTC | CASSLLTGGRETQYF
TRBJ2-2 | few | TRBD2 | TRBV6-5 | TGTGCCAGCGCGGGGGAGACCGGGGAGCTGTTTTTT | CASAGETGELFF
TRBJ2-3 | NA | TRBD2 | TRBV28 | TGTGCCAGCAGTTTATCCGGGGGGCTAGCGGGAGAATTGGGCACAGATACGCAGTATTTT | CASSLSGGLAGELGTDTQYF
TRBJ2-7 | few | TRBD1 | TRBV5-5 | TGTGCCAGCAGCTTAGAGTACAGGGGGCTGGTAGGGAACGAGCAGTACTTC | CASSLEYRGLVGNEQYF
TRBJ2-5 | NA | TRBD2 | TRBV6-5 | TGTGCCAGCAGTTTCCCGACTAGCGCCCAAGAGACCCAGTACTTC | CASSFPTSAQETQYF
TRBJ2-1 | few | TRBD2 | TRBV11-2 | TGTGCCAGCAGCTTATCCCGGGGGTTAGCGGGAGGCGGGGAGCAGTTCTTC | CASSLSRGLAGGGEQFF
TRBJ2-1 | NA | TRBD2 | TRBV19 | TGTGCCAGTAGTATGGGGAGGGAAAACAATGAGCAGTTCTTC | CASSMGRENNEQFF
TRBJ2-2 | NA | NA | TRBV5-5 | TGTGCCAGCAGCTTAAATTCAAACACCGGGGAGCTGTTTTTT | CASSLNSNTGELFF
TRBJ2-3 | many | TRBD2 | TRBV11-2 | TGTGCCAGCAGCTTTTTCCGGGAGGCAGATACGCAGTATTTT | CASSFFREADTQYF
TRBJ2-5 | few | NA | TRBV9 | TGTGCCAGCAGCGTAGGGTGGGGACGGGAGACCCAGTACTTC | CASSVGWGRETQYF
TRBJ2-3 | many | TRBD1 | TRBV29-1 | TGCAGCCATGGGGGACAGGGATATGCTAGCACAGATACGCAGTATTTT | CSHGGQGYASTDTQYF
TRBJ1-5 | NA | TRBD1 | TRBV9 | TGTGCCAGCAGCCCAGGACAGGATAGCAATCAGCCCCAGCATTTT | CASSPGQDSNQPQHF
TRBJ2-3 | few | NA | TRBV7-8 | TGTGCCAGCAGTTCGATTCTCCGGCAGTATTTT | CASSSILRQYF
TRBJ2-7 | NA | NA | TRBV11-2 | TGTGCCAGCAGCGTATATGGGGGCGAGCAGTACTTC | CASSVYGGEQYF
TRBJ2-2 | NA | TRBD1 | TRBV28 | TGTGCCAGCAGTTCCTCCTACCTGGACAGGGGTCGATTCACCGGGGAGCTGTTTTTT | CASSSSYLDRGRFTGELFF
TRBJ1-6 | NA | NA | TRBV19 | TGTGCCAGTAGTATCTTCCGGGATTCACCCCTCCACTTT | CASSIFRDSPLHF